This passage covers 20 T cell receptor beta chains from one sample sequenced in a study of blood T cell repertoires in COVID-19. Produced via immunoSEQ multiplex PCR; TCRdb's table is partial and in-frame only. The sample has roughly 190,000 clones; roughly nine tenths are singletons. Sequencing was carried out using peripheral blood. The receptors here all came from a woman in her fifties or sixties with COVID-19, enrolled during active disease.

The CDR3 reads CASSKAQQGQVYF. The CDR3 nucleotides are TGTGCCAGCAGCAAAGCCCAGCAGGGACAGGTTTACTTC. This chain uses TRBV21-1 with TRBJ2-5; TRBD1 is the table's D call and was not checked against the DNA. TRBV21-1 is assigned pseudogene status. This CDR3 comprises 13 residues.

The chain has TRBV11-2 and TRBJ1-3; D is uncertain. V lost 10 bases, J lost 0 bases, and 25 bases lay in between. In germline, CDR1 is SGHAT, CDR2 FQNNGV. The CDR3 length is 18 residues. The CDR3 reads CATSSRLASQRSGNTIYF. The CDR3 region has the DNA TGTGCCACCTCTAGTAGGCTGGCCAGCCAACGCTCTGGAAACACCATATATTTT.

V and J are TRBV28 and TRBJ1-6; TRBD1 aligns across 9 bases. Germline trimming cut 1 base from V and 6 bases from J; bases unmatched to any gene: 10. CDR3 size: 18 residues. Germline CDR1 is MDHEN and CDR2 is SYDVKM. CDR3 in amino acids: CASSLLFWGQGRNSPLHF. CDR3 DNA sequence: TGTGCCAGCAGTTTATTATTTTGGGGACAGGGACGTAATTCACCCCTCCACTTT.

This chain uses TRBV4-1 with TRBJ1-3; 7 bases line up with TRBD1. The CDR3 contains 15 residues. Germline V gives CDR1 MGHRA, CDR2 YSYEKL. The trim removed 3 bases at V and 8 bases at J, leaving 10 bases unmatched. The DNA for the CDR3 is TGCGCCAGCAGCCAGCCCGACAGGGAATGGGACACCATATATTTT. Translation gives CASSQPDREWDTIYF.

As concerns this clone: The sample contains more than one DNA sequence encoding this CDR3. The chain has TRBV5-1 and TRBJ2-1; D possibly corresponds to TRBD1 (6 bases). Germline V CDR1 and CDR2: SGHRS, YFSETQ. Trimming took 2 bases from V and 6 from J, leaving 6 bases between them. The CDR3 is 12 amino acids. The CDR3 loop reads CASSLQGNEQFF. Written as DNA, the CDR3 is TGCGCCAGCAGCTTACAGGGCAATGAGCAGTTCTTC.

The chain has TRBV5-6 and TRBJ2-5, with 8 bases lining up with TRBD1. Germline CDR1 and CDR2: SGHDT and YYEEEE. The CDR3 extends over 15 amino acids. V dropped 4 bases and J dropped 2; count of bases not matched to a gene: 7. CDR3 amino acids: CASSVRRTGQETQYF. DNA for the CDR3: TGTGCCAGCAGCGTCAGACGGACAGGGCAAGAGACCCAGTACTTC. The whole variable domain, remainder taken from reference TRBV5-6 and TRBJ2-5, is DAGVTQSPTHLIKTRGQQVTLRCSPKSGHDTVSWYQQALGQGPQFIFQYYEEEERQRGNFPDRFSGHQFPNYSSELNVNALLLGDSALYLCASSVRRTGQETQYFGPGTRLLVL.

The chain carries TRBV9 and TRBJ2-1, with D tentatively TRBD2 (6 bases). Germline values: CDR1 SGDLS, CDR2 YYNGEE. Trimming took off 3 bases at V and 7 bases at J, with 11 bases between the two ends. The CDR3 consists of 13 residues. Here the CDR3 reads CASSEGLPNEQFF. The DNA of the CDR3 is TGTGCCAGCAGCGAGGGACTTCCTAATGAGCAGTTCTTC.

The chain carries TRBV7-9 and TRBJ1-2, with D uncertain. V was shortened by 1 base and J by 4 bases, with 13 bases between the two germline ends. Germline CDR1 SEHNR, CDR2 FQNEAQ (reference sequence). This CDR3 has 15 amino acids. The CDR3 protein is CASSLDYGRIYGYTF. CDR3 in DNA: TGTGCCAGCAGCTTAGATTATGGCAGGATCTATGGCTACACCTTC.

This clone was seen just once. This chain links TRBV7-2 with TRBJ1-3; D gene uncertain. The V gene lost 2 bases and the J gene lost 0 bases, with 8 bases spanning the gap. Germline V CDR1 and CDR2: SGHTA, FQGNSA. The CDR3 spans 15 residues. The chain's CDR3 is CASSLHPDSGNTIYF. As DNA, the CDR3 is TGTGCCAGCAGCTTACACCCAGACTCTGGAAACACCATATATTTT.

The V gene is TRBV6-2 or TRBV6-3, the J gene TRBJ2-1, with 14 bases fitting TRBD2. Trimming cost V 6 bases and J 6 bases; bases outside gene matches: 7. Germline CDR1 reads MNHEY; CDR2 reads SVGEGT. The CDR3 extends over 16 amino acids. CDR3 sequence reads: CASSPGTSGSFNEQFF. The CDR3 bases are TGTGCCAGCAGCCCCGGGACTAGCGGGAGCTTCAATGAGCAGTTCTTC.

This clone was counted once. This CDR3 reads CASSQLRGANTGELFF. The CDR3 DNA reads as TGTGCCAGCAGCCAGCTGCGGGGGGCGAACACCGGGGAGCTGTTTTTT. The chain recombines TRBV28 with TRBJ2-2, with TRBD2 matching over 8 bases. With V trimmed by 6 bases and J by 0 bases, 6 bases remained unmatched. The CDR3 totals 16 residues. Germline values: CDR1 MDHEN, CDR2 SYDVKM.

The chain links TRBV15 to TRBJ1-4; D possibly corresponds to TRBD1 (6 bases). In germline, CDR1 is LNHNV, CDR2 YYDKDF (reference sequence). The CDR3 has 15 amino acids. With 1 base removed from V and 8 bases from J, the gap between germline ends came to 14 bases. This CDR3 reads CATSRAGRGREKLFF. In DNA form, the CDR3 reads TGTGCCACCAGCAGAGCCGGCAGGGGTAGAGAAAAACTGTTTTTT.

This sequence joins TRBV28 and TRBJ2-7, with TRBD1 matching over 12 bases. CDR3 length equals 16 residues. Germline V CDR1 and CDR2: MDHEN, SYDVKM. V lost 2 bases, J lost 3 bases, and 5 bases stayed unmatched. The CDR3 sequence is CASSLGTGGPYYEQYF. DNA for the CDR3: TGTGCCAGCAGTTTAGGGACAGGGGGCCCCTACTACGAGCAGTACTTC.

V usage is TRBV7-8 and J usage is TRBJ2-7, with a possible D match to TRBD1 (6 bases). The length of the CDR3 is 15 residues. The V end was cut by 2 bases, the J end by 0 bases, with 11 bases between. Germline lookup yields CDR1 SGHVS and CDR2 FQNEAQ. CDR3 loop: CASSLRDRSSYEQYF. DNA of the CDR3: TGTGCCAGCAGCTTACGCGACAGGAGCTCCTACGAGCAGTACTTC.

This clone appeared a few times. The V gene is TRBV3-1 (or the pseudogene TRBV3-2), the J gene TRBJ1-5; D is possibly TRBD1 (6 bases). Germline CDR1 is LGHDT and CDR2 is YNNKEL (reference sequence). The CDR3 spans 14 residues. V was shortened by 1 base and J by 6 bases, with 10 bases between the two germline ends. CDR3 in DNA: TGTGCCAGCAGCCAAGCGTCAGGGGTTCAGCCCCAGCATTTT. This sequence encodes CASSQASGVQPQHF.

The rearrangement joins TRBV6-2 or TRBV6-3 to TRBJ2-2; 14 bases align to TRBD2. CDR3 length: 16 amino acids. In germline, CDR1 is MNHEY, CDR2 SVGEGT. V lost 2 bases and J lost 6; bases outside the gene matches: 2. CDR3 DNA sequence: TGTGCCAGCAGTTACGGGACTAGCGGGAGCCCCGGGGAGCTGTTTTTT. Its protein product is CASSYGTSGSPGELFF.

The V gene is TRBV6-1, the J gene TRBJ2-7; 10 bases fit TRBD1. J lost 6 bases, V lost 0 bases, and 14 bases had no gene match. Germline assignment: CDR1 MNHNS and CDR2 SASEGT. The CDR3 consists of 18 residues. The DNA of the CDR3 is TGTGCCAGCAGTGAAGCGACAGGGGGCTATCCCTTTCGTGGCGAGCAGTACTTC. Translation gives CASSEATGGYPFRGEQYF.

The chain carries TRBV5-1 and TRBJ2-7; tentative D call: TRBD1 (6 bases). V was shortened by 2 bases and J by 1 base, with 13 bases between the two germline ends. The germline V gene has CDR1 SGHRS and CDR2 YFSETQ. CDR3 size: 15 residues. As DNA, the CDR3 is TGCGCCAGCAGCTTTCGGCCAGGGGAATCCTACGAGCAGTACTTC. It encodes CASSFRPGESYEQYF.

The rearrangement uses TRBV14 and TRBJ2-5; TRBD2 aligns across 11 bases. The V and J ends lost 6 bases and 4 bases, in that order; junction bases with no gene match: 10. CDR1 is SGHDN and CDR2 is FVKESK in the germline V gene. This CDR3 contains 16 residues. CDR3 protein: CASSPILAGVLETQYF. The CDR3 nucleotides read TGTGCCAGCAGTCCGATACTAGCGGGAGTTCTAGAGACCCAGTACTTC.

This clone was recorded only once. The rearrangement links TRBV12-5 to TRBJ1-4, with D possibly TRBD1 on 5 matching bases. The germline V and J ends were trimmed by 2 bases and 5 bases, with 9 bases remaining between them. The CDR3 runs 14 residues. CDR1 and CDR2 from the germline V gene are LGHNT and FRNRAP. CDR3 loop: CASGLPRVNEKLFF. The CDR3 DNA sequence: TGTGCTAGTGGTTTGCCCAGGGTGAATGAAAAACTGTTTTTT.